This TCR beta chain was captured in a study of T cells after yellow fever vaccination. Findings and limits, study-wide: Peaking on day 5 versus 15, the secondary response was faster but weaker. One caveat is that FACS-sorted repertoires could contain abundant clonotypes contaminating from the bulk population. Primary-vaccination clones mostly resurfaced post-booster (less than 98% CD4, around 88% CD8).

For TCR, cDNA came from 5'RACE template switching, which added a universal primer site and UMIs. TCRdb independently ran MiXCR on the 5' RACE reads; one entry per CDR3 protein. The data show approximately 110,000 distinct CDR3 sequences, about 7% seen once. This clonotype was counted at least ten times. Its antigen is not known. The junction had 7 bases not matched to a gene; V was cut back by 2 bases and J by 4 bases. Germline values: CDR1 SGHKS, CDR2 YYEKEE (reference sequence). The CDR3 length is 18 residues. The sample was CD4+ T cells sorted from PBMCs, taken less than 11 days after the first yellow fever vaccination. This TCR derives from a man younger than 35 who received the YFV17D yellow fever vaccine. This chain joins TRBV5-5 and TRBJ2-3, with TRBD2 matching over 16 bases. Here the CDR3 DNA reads TGTGCCAGCAGCTTCGCGGGACTAGCGGGGGGGGGTGCAGATACGCAGTATTTT. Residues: CASSFAGLAGGGADTQYF.